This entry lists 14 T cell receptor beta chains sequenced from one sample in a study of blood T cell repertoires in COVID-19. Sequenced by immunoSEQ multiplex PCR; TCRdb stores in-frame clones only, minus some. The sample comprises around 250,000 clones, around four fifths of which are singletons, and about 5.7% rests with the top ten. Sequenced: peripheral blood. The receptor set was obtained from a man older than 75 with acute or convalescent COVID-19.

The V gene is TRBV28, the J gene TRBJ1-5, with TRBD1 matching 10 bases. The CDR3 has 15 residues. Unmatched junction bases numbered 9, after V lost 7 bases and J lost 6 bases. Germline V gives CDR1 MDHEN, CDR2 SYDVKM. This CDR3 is CASKTGGEWSQPQHF. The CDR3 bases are TGTGCCAGCAAGACAGGGGGCGAGTGGAGTCAGCCCCAGCATTTT.

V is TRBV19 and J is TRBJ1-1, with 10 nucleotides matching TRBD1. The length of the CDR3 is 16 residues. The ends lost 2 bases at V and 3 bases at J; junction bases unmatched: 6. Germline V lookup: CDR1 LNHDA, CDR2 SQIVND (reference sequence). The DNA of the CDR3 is TGTGCCAGTAGTATAACGACAGGGGGCAGGGACACTGAAGCTTTCTTT. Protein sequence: CASSITTGGRDTEAFF. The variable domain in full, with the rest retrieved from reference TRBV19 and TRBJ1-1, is DGGITQSPKYLFRKEGQNVTLSCEQNLNHDAMYWYRQDPGQGLRLIYYSQIVNDFQKGDIAEGYSVSREKKESFPLTVTSAQKNPTAFYLCASSITTGGRDTEAFFGQGTRLTVV.

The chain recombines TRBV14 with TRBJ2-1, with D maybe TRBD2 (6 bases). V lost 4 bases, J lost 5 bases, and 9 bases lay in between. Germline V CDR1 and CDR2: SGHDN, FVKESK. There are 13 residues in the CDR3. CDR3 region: CASSRGNNNEQFF. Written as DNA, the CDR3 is TGTGCCAGCAGCCGCGGGAACAACAATGAGCAGTTCTTC.

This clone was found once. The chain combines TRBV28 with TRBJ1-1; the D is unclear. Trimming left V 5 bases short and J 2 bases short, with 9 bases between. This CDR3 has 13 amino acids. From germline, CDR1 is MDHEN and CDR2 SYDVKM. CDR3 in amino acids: CASSRAGNTEAFF. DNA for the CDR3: TGTGCCAGCAGTCGAGCAGGTAACACTGAAGCTTTCTTT.

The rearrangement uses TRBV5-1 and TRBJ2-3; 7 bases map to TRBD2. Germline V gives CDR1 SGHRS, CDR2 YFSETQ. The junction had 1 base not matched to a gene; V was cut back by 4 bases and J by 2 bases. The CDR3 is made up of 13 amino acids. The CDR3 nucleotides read TGCGCCAGCAGCCGGGACTACACAGATACGCAGTATTTT. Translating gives CASSRDYTDTQYF.

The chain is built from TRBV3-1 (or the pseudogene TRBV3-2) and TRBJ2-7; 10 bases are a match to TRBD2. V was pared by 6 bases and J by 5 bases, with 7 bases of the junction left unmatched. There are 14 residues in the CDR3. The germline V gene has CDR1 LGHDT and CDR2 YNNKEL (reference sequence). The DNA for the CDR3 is TGTGCCAGCAGTCTACTAGCGGGAACGCACGAGCAGTACTTC. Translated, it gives CASSLLAGTHEQYF.

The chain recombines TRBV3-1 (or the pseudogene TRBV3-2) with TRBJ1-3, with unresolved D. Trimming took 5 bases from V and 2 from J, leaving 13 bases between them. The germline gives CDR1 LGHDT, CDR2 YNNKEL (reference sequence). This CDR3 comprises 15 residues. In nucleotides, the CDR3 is TGTGCCAGCAGCGACGTGGGAGGAGCTGGAAACACCATATATTTT. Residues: CASSDVGGAGNTIYF.

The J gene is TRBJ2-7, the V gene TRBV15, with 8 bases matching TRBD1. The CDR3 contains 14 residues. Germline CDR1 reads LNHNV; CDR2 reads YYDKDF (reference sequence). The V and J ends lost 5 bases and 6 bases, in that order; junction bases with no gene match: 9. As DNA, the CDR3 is TGTGCCACCAGCTCCTGGACAGGGAACAGCGAGCAGTACTTC. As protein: CATSSWTGNSEQYF.

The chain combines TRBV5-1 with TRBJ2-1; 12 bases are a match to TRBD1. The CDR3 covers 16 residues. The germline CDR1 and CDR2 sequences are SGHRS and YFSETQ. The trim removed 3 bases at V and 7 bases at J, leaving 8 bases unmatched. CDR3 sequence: CASSSSGTGGWNEQFF. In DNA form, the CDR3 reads TGCGCCAGCAGCTCGTCCGGGACAGGGGGCTGGAATGAGCAGTTCTTC.

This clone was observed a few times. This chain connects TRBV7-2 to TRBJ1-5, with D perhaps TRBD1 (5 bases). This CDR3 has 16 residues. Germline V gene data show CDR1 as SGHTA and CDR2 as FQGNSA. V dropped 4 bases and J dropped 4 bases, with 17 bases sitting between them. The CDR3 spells CASSSSVGGGNQPQHF. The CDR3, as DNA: TGTGCCAGCAGCTCTAGTGTCGGGGGGGGTAATCAGCCCCAGCATTTT. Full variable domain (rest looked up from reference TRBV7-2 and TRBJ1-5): GAGVSQSPSNKVTEKGKDVELRCDPISGHTALYWYRQSLGQGLEFLIYFQGNSAPDKSGLPSDRFSAERTGGSVSTLTIQRTQQEDSAVYLCASSSSVGGGNQPQHFGDGTRLSIL.

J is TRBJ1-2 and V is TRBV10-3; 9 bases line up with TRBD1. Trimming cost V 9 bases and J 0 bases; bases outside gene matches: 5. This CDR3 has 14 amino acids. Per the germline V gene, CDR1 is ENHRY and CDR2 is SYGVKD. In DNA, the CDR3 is TGTGCCATTTCGGGACAGGGAACTAACTATGGCTACACCTTC. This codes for CAISGQGTNYGYTF.

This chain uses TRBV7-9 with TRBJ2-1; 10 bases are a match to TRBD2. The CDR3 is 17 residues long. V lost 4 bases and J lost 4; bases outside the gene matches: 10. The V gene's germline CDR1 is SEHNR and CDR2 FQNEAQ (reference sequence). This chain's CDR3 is CASSSRLAGSRYNEQFF. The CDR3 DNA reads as TGTGCCAGCAGCTCCCGACTAGCGGGTTCACGATACAATGAGCAGTTCTTC.

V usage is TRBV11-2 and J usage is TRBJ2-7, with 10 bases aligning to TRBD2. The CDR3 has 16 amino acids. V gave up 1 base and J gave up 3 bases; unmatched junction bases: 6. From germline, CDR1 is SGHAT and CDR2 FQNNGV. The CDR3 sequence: CASSLAKLAGVYEQYF. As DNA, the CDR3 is TGTGCCAGCAGCTTAGCCAAGCTAGCGGGAGTCTACGAGCAGTACTTC.

The CDR3 DNA reads as TGCGCCAGCAGCCAAGGGCGGTCCGATGGCTACACCTTC. Its translation: CASSQGRSDGYTF. The J gene is TRBJ1-2, the V gene TRBV4-1; D gene ambiguous. V lost 1 base and J lost 6, with 9 bases in between. Germline V lookup: CDR1 MGHRA, CDR2 YSYEKL. The CDR3 has 13 residues.